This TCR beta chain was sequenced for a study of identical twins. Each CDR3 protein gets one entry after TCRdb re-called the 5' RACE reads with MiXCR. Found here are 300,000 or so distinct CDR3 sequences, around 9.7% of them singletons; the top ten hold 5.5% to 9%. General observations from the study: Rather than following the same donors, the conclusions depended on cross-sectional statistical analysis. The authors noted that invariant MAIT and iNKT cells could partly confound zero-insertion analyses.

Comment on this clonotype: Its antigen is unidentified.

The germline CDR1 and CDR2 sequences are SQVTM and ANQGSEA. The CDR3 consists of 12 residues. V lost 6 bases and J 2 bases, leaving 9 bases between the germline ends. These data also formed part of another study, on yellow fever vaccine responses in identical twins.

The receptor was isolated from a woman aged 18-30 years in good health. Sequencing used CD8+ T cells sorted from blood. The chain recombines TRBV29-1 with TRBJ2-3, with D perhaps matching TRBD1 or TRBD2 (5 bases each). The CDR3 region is CSVGTYTDTQYF. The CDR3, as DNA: TGCAGCGTGGGGACCTACACAGATACGCAGTATTTT.